The 22 T cell receptor beta chains below were found in one sample sequenced in a study of T cells after yellow fever vaccination. TCRdb independently ran MiXCR on the 5' RACE reads; one entry per CDR3 protein. The sample has some 300,000 distinct CDR3 sequences; about 10% are singletons. The input for sequencing was CD4+ T cells sorted from PBMCs, taken 45 days after the yellow fever booster vaccination. These receptors came from a man aged 18 to 30 who received the YFV17D yellow fever vaccine.

In its sample, this clonotype was seen a few times. The chain employs TRBV6-1 and TRBJ1-2; TRBD1 matches 7 bases. CDR1 MNHNS and CDR2 SASEGT come from the germline V gene. V shed 8 bases, J shed 5 bases, and the junction held 14 bases outside the gene matches. The CDR3 has 15 residues. The CDR3 is CASGEIRGRGYGYTF. The CDR3 nucleotides are TGTGCCAGCGGAGAGATCAGGGGGAGGGGTTATGGCTACACCTTC.

This clonotype was recorded only once. This chain connects TRBV4-3 to TRBJ2-5, with TRBD1 matching 9 bases. CDR3 length: 16 amino acids. CDR1 LGHNA and CDR2 YSLEER come from the germline V gene. Trimming took 4 bases from V and 4 from J; bases not matched to a gene: 10. The CDR3 DNA is TGCGCCAGCAGCCGGGGACAGGGCCTTGGGGGAGAGACCCAGTACTTC. Protein product: CASSRGQGLGGETQYF.

This clonotype was observed a few times. The V gene is TRBV7-3, the J gene TRBJ2-5; D is possibly TRBD1 (6 bases). Germline-derived CDR1 and CDR2 are SGHTA and FQGTGA. Trimming cost V 5 bases and J 5 bases, with 12 bases left between them. There are 13 residues in the CDR3. Here the CDR3 reads CASSEGVRETQYF. DNA of the CDR3: TGTGCCAGCAGCGAGGGGGTCCGGGAGACCCAGTACTTC.

The table lists this clonotype with a few counts. V gene TRBV20-1 combines with J gene TRBJ2-1, with D perhaps TRBD2 (6 bases). Germline V gene lookup returns CDR1 DFQATT and CDR2 SNEGSKA (reference sequence). This CDR3 region has 12 residues. Trimming left V 8 bases short and J 1 base short, with 9 bases between. The chain's CDR3 is CSPLASYNEQFF. The CDR3 region has the DNA TGCAGTCCTCTAGCGTCCTACAATGAGCAGTTCTTC.

There are a few counts of this clonotype. This sequence joins TRBV7-9 and TRBJ1-4; the match to TRBD1 covers 9 bases. The CDR3 spans 15 residues. Per the germline V gene, CDR1 is SEHNR and CDR2 is FQNEAQ (reference sequence). The ends lost 5 bases at V and 5 bases at J; junction bases unmatched: 6. The CDR3 DNA is TGTGCCAGCAGCCCGGGGACAGGGTTCAATGAAAAACTGTTTTTT. Its protein product is CASSPGTGFNEKLFF.

This clonotype was found a few times. The V gene is TRBV4-1, the J gene TRBJ1-1; D is ambiguous. V dropped 0 bases and J dropped 9 bases, with 11 bases sitting between them. Germline V gives CDR1 MGHRA, CDR2 YSYEKL. The CDR3 has 13 residues. In nucleotides, the CDR3 is TGCGCCAGCAGCCAAGATCCGGGCAGACAAGCTTTCTTT. It yields the protein CASSQDPGRQAFF.

This clonotype was picked up a small number of times. V gene TRBV20-1 combines with J gene TRBJ2-5; TRBD2 matches at 7 bases. Trimming took 6 bases from V and 2 from J; bases not matched to a gene: 6. There are 13 residues in the CDR3. The germline CDR1 and CDR2 sequences are DFQATT and SNEGSKA (reference sequence). CDR3 residues: CSASPGLQETQYF. CDR3 sequence (DNA): TGCAGTGCCTCCCCGGGACTACAAGAGACCCAGTACTTC.

This chain joins TRBV5-1 and TRBJ1-5, with D uncertain. The CDR3 has 15 amino acids. V gave up 4 bases and J gave up 7 bases, with 18 bases separating them. The germline V gene has CDR1 SGHRS and CDR2 YFSETQ. CDR3 amino acids: CASSPTSGPGQPQHF. The CDR3 region has the DNA TGCGCCAGCAGCCCGACATCAGGTCCTGGACAGCCCCAGCATTTT.

This clonotype was observed at least ten times. This chain joins TRBV4-1 and TRBJ2-2; D not certain. Looked up from germline, CDR1 is MGHRA and CDR2 is YSYEKL. The V end lost 1 base, the J end lost 4 bases, and 16 bases lay between the germline ends. The CDR3 is made up of 17 amino acids. CDR3 in amino acids: CASSQGIPNLATGELFF. The CDR3 coding sequence is TGCGCCAGCAGCCAAGGGATTCCTAATCTGGCCACCGGGGAGCTGTTTTTT.

This clonotype came up a few times. The V and J genes are TRBV28 and TRBJ2-5, with TRBD2 matching 8 bases. The CDR3 loop spans 15 amino acids. The J segment lost 0 bases and the V segment lost 11 bases, leaving 11 bases of the junction unmatched. Germline CDR1 reads MDHEN; CDR2 reads SYDVKM. The CDR3 is CAGSPGGAYQETQYF. CDR3 bases: TGTGCCGGGTCTCCGGGGGGGGCTTACCAAGAGACCCAGTACTTC.

CDR3: CASSLRSQIQYF. DNA for the CDR3: TGTGCCAGCAGCTTAAGGAGTCAAATTCAGTACTTC. The chain has TRBV7-9 and TRBJ2-4; D not resolved. The germline V gene encodes CDR1 SEHNR and CDR2 FQNEAQ (reference sequence). CDR3 length: 12 amino acids. With 2 bases removed from V and 10 bases from J, the gap between germline ends came to 9 bases.

This clonotype occurred a few times. The chain has TRBV9 and TRBJ1-2, with 7 bases identical to TRBD1. Germline V gives CDR1 SGDLS, CDR2 YYNGEE. This CDR3 is 15 amino acids long. V dropped 0 bases and J dropped 4; count of bases not matched to a gene: 6. The CDR3: CASSVDPGGSYGYTF. The CDR3 coding sequence is TGTGCCAGCAGCGTAGATCCAGGGGGGTCCTATGGCTACACCTTC.

This CDR3 is CATIPGAIYNSPLHF. The CDR3 bases are TGTGCCACCATCCCGGGGGCAATCTATAATTCACCCCTCCACTTT. The rearrangement joins TRBV2 to TRBJ1-6, with a weak D call TRBD1 (6 bases). Germline V gene data show CDR1 as SNHLY and CDR2 as FYNNEI. The CDR3 is 15 amino acids. V was pared by 10 bases and J by 3 bases, with 16 bases between.

The gene calls are TRBV7-9 and TRBJ2-1; TRBD2 aligns across 7 bases. Germline values: CDR1 SEHNR, CDR2 FQNEAQ (reference sequence). This CDR3 is 13 amino acids long. With 11 bases clipped from V and 0 bases from J, the junction kept 4 bases outside the gene matches. Written as DNA, the CDR3 is TGTGCCGGGGGGGGGACCTCCTACAATGAGCAGTTCTTC. This translates into CAGGGTSYNEQFF.

This chain uses TRBV28 with TRBJ1-3, with D possibly being TRBD1 (5 bases). The germline V and J ends were trimmed by 9 bases and 4 bases, with 19 bases remaining between them. CDR1 is MDHEN, CDR2 SYDVKM, per germline. This CDR3 region has 15 residues. The CDR3 region is CASLRGGVPGNTIYF. The CDR3 DNA reads TGTGCCAGTCTGCGGGGGGGAGTTCCCGGAAACACCATATATTTT.

The chain uses TRBV7-2 and TRBJ2-1; 9 bases are a match to TRBD1. CDR1 and CDR2 from the germline V gene are SGHTA and FQGNSA. The length of the CDR3 is 12 residues. Unmatched junction bases numbered 5, after V lost 7 bases and J lost 10 bases. CDR3 bases: TGTGCCAGCAAACAGGGGGCAGGCGAGCAGTTCTTC. It encodes CASKQGAGEQFF. The full variable domain, rest sourced from reference TRBV7-2 and TRBJ2-1, is GAGVSQSPSNKVTEKGKDVELRCDPISGHTALYWYRQSLGQGLEFLIYFQGNSAPDKSGLPSDRFSAERTGGSVSTLTIQRTQQEDSAVYLCASKQGAGEQFFGPGTRLTVL.

A few counts support this clonotype. This chain links TRBV7-9 with TRBJ2-4, with 7 bases that match TRBD1. CDR1 and CDR2 (germline): SEHNR, FQNEAQ (reference sequence). The trim removed 5 bases at V and 0 bases at J, leaving 7 bases unmatched. The CDR3 has 16 residues. CDR3 sequence reads: CASSQGDRGAKNIQYF. CDR3 coding DNA: TGTGCCAGCAGCCAGGGGGACCGGGGAGCCAAAAACATTCAGTACTTC.

The chain has TRBV7-3 and TRBJ1-1, with D unclear. CDR1 and CDR2 from the germline V gene are SGHTA and FQGTGA. CDR3 size: 15 residues. Trimming left V 2 bases short and J 2 bases short, with 12 bases between. The DNA of the CDR3 is TGTGCCAGCAGCTTATTTCGACTTCCCAACACTGAAGCTTTCTTT. This encodes CASSLFRLPNTEAFF.

This clonotype was found many times. CDR3 sequence (DNA): TGCGCCAGCAGCTTGGATGTGGCAACTAATGAAAAACTGTTTTTT. This codes for CASSLDVATNEKLFF. The J gene is TRBJ1-4, the V gene TRBV5-1; D not resolved. The CDR3 has 15 residues. Germline lookup yields CDR1 SGHRS and CDR2 YFSETQ. The ends were cut back, 0 bases at V and 0 bases at J, with 6 bases in the middle.

This clonotype occurred many times. This chain links TRBV5-1 with TRBJ2-7; no definite D call. This CDR3 spans 13 amino acids. V lost 3 bases and J 5 bases, leaving 12 bases between the germline ends. Germline assignment: CDR1 SGHRS and CDR2 YFSETQ. The DNA for the CDR3 is TGCGCCAGCAGCTGGCAACGGCCGGACGAGCAGTACTTC. It is translated as CASSWQRPDEQYF. The full variable domain, rest sourced from reference TRBV5-1 and TRBJ2-7, is KAGVTQTPRYLIKTRGQQVTLSCSPISGHRSVSWYQQTPGQGLQFLFEYFSETQRNKGNFPGRFSGRQFSNSRSEMNVSTLELGDSALYLCASSWQRPDEQYFGPGTRLTVT.

This chain links TRBV6-6 with TRBJ1-5, with 7 bases that match TRBD1. The germline gives CDR1 MNHNY, CDR2 SVGAGI (reference sequence). V shed 6 bases, J shed 3 bases, and the junction held 11 bases outside the gene matches. The CDR3 is 16 residues long. The CDR3 sequence: CASRPGRGGVNQPQHF. In DNA, the CDR3 is TGTGCCAGCAGACCCGGCAGGGGGGGGGTCAATCAGCCCCAGCATTTT.

This clonotype was recorded a few times. The genes are TRBV18 and TRBJ2-2, with a tentative D call TRBD1 (5 bases). The V end was cut by 2 bases, the J end by 2 bases, with 12 bases between. The CDR3 consists of 16 residues. CDR1 KGHSH and CDR2 LQKENI come from the germline V gene. In DNA form, the CDR3 reads TGTGCCAGCTCACCATACGTGACAGCCAACACCGGGGAGCTGTTTTTT. As protein: CASSPYVTANTGELFF. The variable domain in full, with the rest retrieved from reference TRBV18 and TRBJ2-2, is NAGVMQNPRHLVRRRGQEARLRCSPMKGHSHVYWYRQLPEEGLKFMVYLQKENIIDESGMPKERFSAEFPKEGPSILRIQQVVRGDSAAYFCASSPYVTANTGELFFGEGSRLTVL.